Below, 28 T cell receptor beta chains from the same sample are listed, as sequenced in a study of CD8 T cells in Susac syndrome. An input of 0.5 to 1 ug of RNA was subjected to reverse transcription using random hexamers. MiXCR, run by TCRdb on the immunoSEQ multiplex PCR reads, gives a single entry per CDR3 protein. In the table there are around 80,000 distinct CDR3 sequences, 85% to 95% of which are singletons. Sequenced sample: CD8+ T cells from PBMCs. These receptors were obtained from a human donor with Susac syndrome.

The V call is TRBV7-8, the J call TRBJ2-2; 10 positions match TRBD1. This CDR3 comprises 17 residues. Germline V gene data show CDR1 as SGHVS and CDR2 as FQNEAQ. With V trimmed by 4 bases and J by 4 bases, 9 bases remained unmatched. CDR3 in amino acids: CASSWIPGQGITGELFF. In DNA, the CDR3 is TGTGCCAGCAGCTGGATACCGGGACAGGGGATCACCGGGGAGCTGTTTTTT.

The chain uses TRBV5-1 and TRBJ1-1; no clear D. This CDR3 is 16 amino acids long. Trimming shortened V by 0 bases and J by 0 bases, and 12 bases separated the two germline ends. Germline V gene data show CDR1 as SGHRS and CDR2 as YFSETQ. CDR3 sequence reads: CASSLARIALNTEAFF. The CDR3, as DNA: TGCGCCAGCAGCTTGGCCCGAATTGCGTTGAACACTGAAGCTTTCTTT. The full variable domain, completed using reference TRBV5-1 and TRBJ1-1, is KAGVTQTPRYLIKTRGQQVTLSCSPISGHRSVSWYQQTPGQGLQFLFEYFSETQRNKGNFPGRFSGRQFSNSRSEMNVSTLELGDSALYLCASSLARIALNTEAFFGQGTRLTVV.

The chain links TRBV7-8 to TRBJ1-1; TRBD1 matches 7 bases. Germline V gives CDR1 SGHVS, CDR2 FQNEAQ. After removal of 5 bases from V and 4 bases from J, the junction contained 7 bases not matched to a gene. CDR3 size: 14 residues. The CDR3 reads CASSIDRVGTEAFF. The CDR3 DNA reads TGTGCCAGCAGCATCGACAGGGTAGGCACTGAAGCTTTCTTT.

This rearrangement joins TRBV2 to TRBJ1-1; D is unclear. V lost 6 bases, J lost 0 bases, and 11 bases lay in between. This CDR3 is 14 amino acids long. Looked up from germline, CDR1 is SNHLY and CDR2 is FYNNEI. CDR3 nucleotide sequence: TGTGCCAGCAGAGACCAGACCATGAACACTGAAGCTTTCTTT. Translation: CASRDQTMNTEAFF.

The V call is TRBV7-8, the J call TRBJ1-2, with 7 nucleotides matching TRBD1. Germline V gene data show CDR1 as SGHVS and CDR2 as FQNEAQ. V was pared by 4 bases and J by 5 bases, with 7 bases of the junction left unmatched. The CDR3 loop spans 14 amino acids. The CDR3 is CASSSIGTAYGYTF. The CDR3 DNA follows: TGTGCCAGCAGCTCCATCGGGACAGCTTATGGCTACACCTTC.

This chain connects TRBV7-2 to TRBJ2-7, with a tentative D call TRBD1 (6 bases). Per germline, CDR1 SGHTA and CDR2 FQGNSA. V lost 4 bases, J lost 3 bases, and 22 bases lay in between. The CDR3 covers 17 residues. The CDR3 DNA sequence: TGTGCCAGCAGCTCACTGCAAAGTGGGCCAGGGGACTACGAGCAGTACTTC. It encodes CASSSLQSGPGDYEQYF.

V is TRBV6-6 and J is TRBJ2-5; D might be TRBD1 (6 bases). The CDR3 extends over 14 amino acids. CDR1 and CDR2 (germline): MNHNY, SVGAGI (reference sequence). V lost 2 bases, J lost 5 bases, and 12 bases lay in between. The chain's CDR3 is CASSYVDSQETQYF. Written as DNA, the CDR3 is TGTGCCAGCAGTTACGTGGACAGTCAGGAGACCCAGTACTTC.

The CDR3 protein is CASSLSPGLNTEAFF. The DNA of the CDR3 is TGTGCCAGCAGCTTAAGTCCGGGCCTCAACACTGAAGCTTTCTTT. The chain uses TRBV7-6 and TRBJ1-1, with D hard to call. This CDR3 is 15 amino acids long. Trimming removed 2 bases at V and 2 bases at J, with 12 bases between. Germline values: CDR1 SGHVS, CDR2 FNYEAQ.

The chain carries TRBV30 and TRBJ2-7, with D perhaps matching TRBD2 (6 bases). V gave up 0 bases and J gave up 1 base, with 7 bases separating them. CDR1 is GTSNPN, CDR2 SVGIG, per germline (reference sequence). The CDR3 extends over 13 amino acids. The CDR3 protein is CAWSVGGSYEQYF. CDR3 sequence (DNA): TGTGCCTGGAGTGTAGGAGGGTCCTACGAGCAGTACTTC.

This clonotype was observed once. At one of its ends the junction is not consistent with the germline gene, which may arise from a read error. The chain carries TRBV2 and TRBJ2-7; D not certain. The CDR3 has 14 residues. Germline CDR1 and CDR2: SNHLY and FYNNEI. Written as DNA, the CDR3 is TGTGCCAGCAGAGAAGACCAGAACTCCTACGAGCAGTACTTC. Translation: CASREDQNSYEQYF.

The gene calls are TRBV20-1 and TRBJ1-3; D possibly corresponds to TRBD1 (5 bases). Trimming pared 4 bases from V and 0 bases from J, leaving 10 bases between. From germline, CDR1 is DFQATT and CDR2 SNEGSKA (reference sequence). This CDR3 comprises 14 residues. CDR3 loop: CSATDGGSGNTIYF. CDR3 DNA sequence: TGCAGTGCTACGGACGGGGGCTCTGGAAACACCATATATTTT.

This rearrangement joins TRBV5-1 to TRBJ1-1; D uncertain. Trimming took off 0 bases at V and 3 bases at J, with 6 bases between the two ends. Germline V gene data show CDR1 as SGHRS and CDR2 as YFSETQ. The CDR3 loop spans 13 amino acids. CDR3 amino acids: CASSLDKYTEAFF. CDR3 DNA: TGCGCCAGCAGCTTGGACAAATACACTGAAGCTTTCTTT.

The chain recombines TRBV11-2 with TRBJ1-4; D perhaps matches TRBD1 (6 bases). The CDR3 loop spans 16 amino acids. Germline lookup yields CDR1 SGHAT and CDR2 FQNNGV. V shed 5 bases and J shed 7 bases, with 20 bases lying between them. The CDR3 region has the DNA TGTGCCAGCAGCCCGTTGGGGGGGCGCGTGGGTGAAAAACTGTTTTTT. Amino acids: CASSPLGGRVGEKLFF. The entire variable domain, with the rest obtained from reference TRBV11-2 and TRBJ1-4, is as follows: EAGVAQSPRYKIIEKRQSVAFWCNPISGHATLYWYQQILGQGPKLLIQFQNNGVVDDSQLPKDRFSAERLKGVDSTLKIQPAKLEDSAVYLCASSPLGGRVGEKLFFGSGTQLSVL.

The chain combines TRBV27 with TRBJ2-1; 11 bases agree with TRBD2. Per the germline V gene, CDR1 is MNHEY and CDR2 is SMNVEV (reference sequence). V shed 9 bases and J 4 bases; nucleotides not matched to a gene: 20. The CDR3 runs 19 residues. The CDR3 spells CARTSSASGGSTGYNEQFF. CDR3 coding DNA: TGTGCCAGGACTTCCTCGGCTAGCGGGGGGAGTACTGGGTACAATGAGCAGTTCTTC.

V usage is TRBV19 and J usage is TRBJ1-3; the match to TRBD1 covers 10 bases. V shed 7 bases, J shed 0 bases, and the junction held 3 bases outside the gene matches. CDR1 and CDR2 from the germline V gene are LNHDA and SQIVND (reference sequence). The CDR3 contains 15 residues. The CDR3 nucleotides read TGTGCCAGTACCAGACAGGGGGCCTCTGGAAACACCATATATTTT. Its protein is CASTRQGASGNTIYF.

J is TRBJ2-3 and V is TRBV29-1, with a possible D match to TRBD2 (6 bases). CDR1 and CDR2 from the germline V gene are SQVTM and ANQGSEA. V gave up 1 base and J gave up 3 bases, with 20 bases separating them. CDR3 size: 17 residues. The CDR3 loop reads CSVEGAHGRGETDTQYF. CDR3 in DNA: TGCAGCGTTGAAGGGGCCCATGGGCGGGGAGAAACAGATACGCAGTATTTT.

The chain has TRBV7-9 and TRBJ2-1; no firm D call. V dropped 7 bases and J dropped 8 bases, with 9 bases sitting between them. The CDR3 contains 11 residues. Germline V gene data show CDR1 as SEHNR and CDR2 as FQNEAQ (reference sequence). The chain's CDR3 is CASTPLDEQFF. CDR3 bases: TGTGCCAGCACCCCTCTGGATGAGCAGTTCTTC. Based on the CDR3 plus reference TRBV7-9 and TRBJ2-1, the full variable domain is DTGVSQNPRHKITKRGQNVTFRCDPISEHNRLYWYRQTLGQGPEFLTYFQNEAQLEKSRLLSDRFSAERPKGSFSTLEIQRTEQGDSAMYLCASTPLDEQFFGPGTRLTVL.

The rearrangement uses TRBV7-2 and TRBJ2-1; D tentatively reads TRBD1 or TRBD2 (6 bases each). The germline V gene has CDR1 SGHTA and CDR2 FQGNSA. Between the trimmed V and J ends, which lost 4 bases and 2 bases, there was a span of 12 bases. The CDR3 runs to 15 residues. The CDR3 region is CASSSGGGTYNEQFF. The CDR3 region has the DNA TGTGCCAGCAGCTCAGGAGGGGGAACCTACAATGAGCAGTTCTTC.

The chain combines TRBV18 with TRBJ1-1; D not certain. V was trimmed by 2 bases and J by 4 bases, leaving 8 bases between them. The V gene's germline CDR1 is KGHSH and CDR2 LQKENI. The CDR3 runs to 13 residues. The chain's CDR3 is CASSPERFTEAFF. CDR3 in DNA: TGTGCCAGCTCACCAGAACGGTTCACTGAAGCTTTCTTT. Complete variable domain (other parts from reference TRBV18 and TRBJ1-1): NAGVMQNPRHLVRRRGQEARLRCSPMKGHSHVYWYRQLPEEGLKFMVYLQKENIIDESGMPKERFSAEFPKEGPSILRIQQVVRGDSAAYFCASSPERFTEAFFGQGTRLTVV.

Comments on this clonotype: The junction does not match germline at one end; this may be a read error. The rearrangement joins TRBV7-2 to TRBJ1-1; D is unclear. Germline V gene sequence: CDR1 SGHTA, CDR2 FQGNSA. The CDR3 is 14 amino acids. The CDR3 is CDSSWARMNTEAFF. The CDR3 region has the DNA TGTGACAGCAGCTGGGCCAGAATGAACACTGAAGCTTTCTTT.

The chain has TRBV19 and TRBJ2-3; D not certain. The germline V gene has CDR1 LNHDA and CDR2 SQIVND (reference sequence). Deletions cut 6 bases from V and 7 bases from J, with 14 bases between. This CDR3 is built from 13 residues. The CDR3 spells CASSPTGSNTQYF. The CDR3 DNA sequence: TGTGCCAGTAGCCCGACGGGTTCAAATACGCAGTATTTT.

This clonotype occurred a few times. This chain links TRBV7-8 with TRBJ2-2, with D unresolved. The CDR3 length is 13 residues. V lost 3 bases and J 4 bases, leaving 6 bases between the germline ends. CDR1 and CDR2 (germline): SGHVS, FQNEAQ. In nucleotides, the CDR3 is TGTGCCAGCAGCTTTCAGCCCACCGGGGAGCTGTTTTTT. Its protein product is CASSFQPTGELFF.

The CDR3 reads CASSLEVQGFAGELFF. The DNA of the CDR3 is TGTGCCAGCAGCTTAGAGGTCCAGGGATTCGCCGGGGAGCTGTTTTTT. V and J are TRBV11-2 and TRBJ2-2; D possibly corresponds to TRBD1 (5 bases). Trimming left V 0 bases short and J 6 bases short, with 14 bases between. There are 16 residues in the CDR3. CDR1 and CDR2 (germline): SGHAT, FQNNGV.

The gene calls are TRBV3-1 and TRBJ1-3; D unclear. The V and J ends lost 2 bases and 0 bases respectively, with 8 bases between them. Germline loops: CDR1 LGHDT, CDR2 YNNKEL (reference sequence). The CDR3 is 15 residues long. The CDR3 DNA follows: TGTGCCAGCAGCCAAAGGCCGGGCTCTGGAAACACCATATATTTT. This encodes CASSQRPGSGNTIYF.

V is TRBV9 and J is TRBJ1-2; D uncertain. CDR3 length: 14 residues. CDR1 and CDR2 (germline): SGDLS, YYNGEE. The ends were cut back, 3 bases at V and 3 bases at J, with 12 bases in the middle. The CDR3 loop reads CASSGRHSDYGYTF. The CDR3 region has the DNA TGTGCCAGCAGCGGAAGACATTCAGACTATGGCTACACCTTC. The full variable domain, in which reference TRBV9 and TRBJ1-2 provide the parts outside the CDR3, is DSGVTQTPKHLITATGQRVTLRCSPRSGDLSVYWYQQSLDQGLQFLIQYYNGEERAKGNILERFSAQQFPDLHSELNLSSLELGDSALYFCASSGRHSDYGYTFGSGTRLTVV.

The chain couples TRBV7-2 to TRBJ2-1; 8 nucleotides match TRBD2. V shed 8 bases and J 8 bases; nucleotides not matched to a gene: 17. There are 16 residues in the CDR3. The germline V gene encodes CDR1 SGHTA and CDR2 FQGNSA. Here the CDR3 DNA reads TGTGCCAGCGGATACGCCAGCGGGAGTTTGGAGGATGAGCAGTTCTTC. Its protein product is CASGYASGSLEDEQFF.

This chain links TRBV19 with TRBJ2-1; TRBD2 agrees at 9 bases. The CDR3 totals 15 residues. Germline-derived CDR1 and CDR2 are LNHDA and SQIVND (reference sequence). Unmatched junction bases numbered 7, after V lost 6 bases and J lost 4 bases. The CDR3 DNA reads as TGTGCCAGTAGCCATAGCGGGGGTATATACAATGAGCAGTTCTTC. Its protein is CASSHSGGIYNEQFF.

The V gene is TRBV14, the J gene TRBJ2-7; 8 bases agree with TRBD1. This CDR3 contains 13 residues. Germline assignment: CDR1 SGHDN and CDR2 FVKESK. J lost 2 bases, V lost 5 bases, and 2 bases had no gene match. The CDR3 here is CASSVDRAYEQYF. The CDR3, as DNA: TGTGCCAGCAGCGTGGACAGGGCCTACGAGCAGTACTTC. Filled out from reference TRBV14 and TRBJ2-7, the complete variable domain reads EAGVTQFPSHSVIEKGQTVTLRCDPISGHDNLYWYRRVMGKEIKFLLHFVKESKQDESGMPNNRFLAERTGGTYSTLKVQPAELEDSGVYFCASSVDRAYEQYFGPGTRLTVT.